These 28 T cell receptor beta chains were sequenced from one sample in a study of neurological immune-mediated disorders. TCRdb re-derived calls from the 5' RACE reads in MiXCR, one entry per CDR3 protein. The profile shows roughly 71,000 distinct CDR3 sequences, roughly 3.6% of them singletons. The sequencing sample was made of PBMCs. Receptors were obtained from a man aged 25 to 40 with multiple sclerosis.

This clonotype has at least ten counts. The DNA for the CDR3 is TGCAGTGCTAGAGTTAGCGGGGGAGAGACCCAGTACTTC. Translating gives CSARVSGGETQYF. The V call is TRBV20-1, the J call TRBJ2-5, with 9 bases matching TRBD2. The ends lost 1 base at V and 4 bases at J; junction bases unmatched: 1. The CDR3 runs to 13 residues. CDR1 is DFQATT, CDR2 SNEGSKA, per germline (reference sequence).

Worth noting for this clonotype: A much larger clone differs by one base, so this may be a read error. The chain has TRBV20-1 and TRBJ2-1; D remains unclear. The CDR3 length is 10 residues. The ends were cut back, 5 bases at V and 9 bases at J, with 8 bases in the middle. Looked up from germline, CDR1 is DFQATT and CDR2 is SNEGSKA (reference sequence). The DNA of the CDR3 is TGCAGTGCTGAACATGGTGAGCAGTTCTTC. As protein: CSAEHGEQFF.

Concerning this clonotype itself: A much larger clone differs by one base, so this may be a read error. The gene calls are TRBV5-1 and TRBJ1-6, with 11 positions matching TRBD1. The CDR3 has 14 residues. CDR1 and CDR2 (germline): SGHRS, YFSETQ. This CDR3 is CASSPGTGGSPLNF. The CDR3 nucleotides read TGCGCCAGCAGCCCCGGGACAGGGGGTTCACCCCTCAACTTT.

This clonotype showed up many times. The V and J genes are TRBV7-9 and TRBJ1-4, with D uncertain. The germline CDR1 and CDR2 sequences are SEHNR and FQNEAQ (reference sequence). This CDR3 comprises 17 residues. Trimming cost V 5 bases and J 3 bases, with 19 bases left between them. The CDR3 is CASSPPKGSGANEKLFF. The CDR3 DNA reads TGTGCCAGCAGCCCCCCGAAGGGTTCTGGGGCTAATGAAAAACTGTTTTTT. Full variable domain (rest looked up from reference TRBV7-9 and TRBJ1-4): DTGVSQNPRHKITKRGQNVTFRCDPISEHNRLYWYRQTLGQGPEFLTYFQNEAQLEKSRLLSDRFSAERPKGSFSTLEIQRTEQGDSAMYLCASSPPKGSGANEKLFFGSGTQLSVL.

The table lists this clonotype with many counts. CDR3 amino acids: CASRPTGNTEAFF. The CDR3 DNA is TGTGCCAGCAGGCCGACAGGGAACACTGAAGCTTTCTTT. This rearrangement joins TRBV7-9 to TRBJ1-1, with a possible D match to TRBD1 (6 bases). CDR3 size: 13 residues. Looked up from germline, CDR1 is SEHNR and CDR2 is FQNEAQ (reference sequence). Trimming cost V 6 bases and J 1 base, with 9 bases left between them. The full variable domain, in which reference TRBV7-9 and TRBJ1-1 provide the parts outside the CDR3, is DTGVSQNPRHKITKRGQNVTFRCDPISEHNRLYWYRQTLGQGPEFLTYFQNEAQLEKSRLLSDRFSAERPKGSFSTLEIQRTEQGDSAMYLCASRPTGNTEAFFGQGTRLTVV.

V gene TRBV20-1 combines with J gene TRBJ2-7, with TRBD2 matching over 9 bases. Losses at the gene ends were 4 bases for V and 2 bases for J; bases not matched to a gene: 6. CDR1 DFQATT and CDR2 SNEGSKA come from the germline V gene (reference sequence). The CDR3 spans 14 residues. CDR3 loop: CSANPGGGAYEQYF. CDR3 sequence (DNA): TGCAGTGCTAACCCTGGCGGGGGGGCCTACGAGCAGTACTTC.

A remark on this clonotype: A much larger clone lies one base from this, so it may be a read error. The conserved closing phenylalanine or tryptophan is absent in this CDR3, likely reflecting a read error. For the CDR3, the DNA is TGCGCCAGCAGCTTGGAATCGGTGCAAGCCCTCCACATT. This encodes CASSLESVQALHI. This chain connects TRBV5-1 to TRBJ1-6, with unresolved D. The CDR3 contains 13 residues. Germline V lookup: CDR1 SGHRS, CDR2 YFSETQ. Deletions cut 0 bases from V and 14 bases from J, with 12 bases between.

This clonotype has ten or more counts. Written as DNA, the CDR3 is TGTGCCAGCGGCCGGGGCGGGGAGGAGACCCAGTACTTC. This sequence encodes CASGRGGEETQYF. The rearrangement links TRBV7-2 to TRBJ2-5, with D possibly TRBD2 on 6 matching bases. This CDR3 contains 13 residues. V lost 8 bases, J lost 5 bases, and 15 bases lay in between. Germline values: CDR1 SGHTA, CDR2 FQGNSA.

This clonotype was counted at least ten times. This rearrangement joins TRBV9 to TRBJ2-1; D is perhaps TRBD2 (5 bases). CDR3 length: 14 amino acids. Deletions cut 3 bases from V and 3 bases from J, with 10 bases between. From germline, CDR1 is SGDLS and CDR2 YYNGEE. As DNA, the CDR3 is TGTGCCAGCAGCGCTACCGGGGACTACAATGAGCAGTTCTTC. As protein: CASSATGDYNEQFF. Supplemented by reference TRBV9 and TRBJ2-1, the full variable domain reads DSGVTQTPKHLITATGQRVTLRCSPRSGDLSVYWYQQSLDQGLQFLIQYYNGEERAKGNILERFSAQQFPDLHSELNLSSLELGDSALYFCASSATGDYNEQFFGPGTRLTVL.

The chain joins TRBV6-2 or TRBV6-3 to TRBJ2-7, with D possibly matching TRBD2 (5 bases). This CDR3 has 14 residues. Germline V gene data show CDR1 as MNHEY and CDR2 as SVGEGT. Trimming left V 5 bases short and J 4 bases short, with 15 bases between. CDR3 bases: TGTGCCAGCAGTAACCCGGGTCCGGGATACGAGCAGTACTTC. It codes for CASSNPGPGYEQYF.

This clonotype was seen many times. The chain is built from TRBV21-1 and TRBJ2-2; the tabulated D call, TRBD2, remains unverified against the DNA. TRBV21-1 is deemed a pseudogene. This CDR3 has 16 residues. The CDR3 is CASLPWAVTGTGELFF. CDR3 nucleotide sequence: TGTGCCAGCCTGCCGTGGGCCGTCACGGGCACCGGGGAGCTGTTTTTT.

The sample holds many counts of this clonotype. The V call is TRBV7-2, the J call TRBJ1-2; D perhaps matches TRBD1 (6 bases). V was pared by 2 bases and J by 5 bases, with 6 bases between. This CDR3 has 12 residues. Germline lookup yields CDR1 SGHTA and CDR2 FQGNSA. The CDR3 here is CASSLQGYGYTF. The CDR3, as DNA: TGTGCCAGCAGCTTACAGGGGTATGGCTACACCTTC. Complete variable domain (other parts from reference TRBV7-2 and TRBJ1-2): GAGVSQSPSNKVTEKGKDVELRCDPISGHTALYWYRQSLGQGLEFLIYFQGNSAPDKSGLPSDRFSAERTGGSVSTLTIQRTQQEDSAVYLCASSLQGYGYTFGSGTRLTVV.

This clonotype was observed many times. This chain uses TRBV5-5 with TRBJ1-5; no reliable D call. Between the trimmed V and J ends, which lost 0 bases and 2 bases, there was a span of 9 bases. The CDR3 extends over 15 amino acids. Germline V gene lookup returns CDR1 SGHKS and CDR2 YYEKEE (reference sequence). This chain's CDR3 is CASSLAAEGNQPQHF. As DNA, the CDR3 is TGTGCCAGCAGCTTGGCTGCGGAAGGCAATCAGCCCCAGCATTTT.

In this sample, this clonotype turned up many times. The V and J genes are TRBV7-9 and TRBJ2-7, with D tentatively TRBD1 or TRBD2 (5 bases each). V was clipped by 3 bases and J by 2 bases, with 8 bases between them. The CDR3 contains 13 residues. Germline-derived CDR1 and CDR2 are SEHNR and FQNEAQ (reference sequence). The DNA for the CDR3 is TGTGCCAGCAGCTTGGTGGGGGCCTACGAGCAGTACTTC. Its protein is CASSLVGAYEQYF.

In this sample, this clonotype turned up many times. CDR3 amino acids: CASSVTGDGNTIYF. CDR3 coding DNA: TGCGCCAGCAGCGTGACAGGGGATGGAAACACCATATATTTT. V and J are TRBV5-1 and TRBJ1-3, with 8 nucleotides matching TRBD1. This CDR3 spans 14 amino acids. Trimming removed 4 bases from V and 3 bases from J; junction bases left unmatched: 3. Germline values: CDR1 SGHRS, CDR2 YFSETQ. Full variable domain (remainder filled in from reference TRBV5-1 and TRBJ1-3): KAGVTQTPRYLIKTRGQQVTLSCSPISGHRSVSWYQQTPGQGLQFLFEYFSETQRNKGNFPGRFSGRQFSNSRSEMNVSTLELGDSALYLCASSVTGDGNTIYFGEGSWLTVV.

This clonotype was detected ten times or more. V usage is TRBV6-5 and J usage is TRBJ2-7, with D perhaps matching TRBD1 or TRBD2 (5 bases each). V was cut by 2 bases and J by 6 bases, with 11 bases left in between. This CDR3 is built from 13 residues. CDR1 MNHEY and CDR2 SVGAGI come from the germline V gene. CDR3 protein: CASSYVRGSEQYF. CDR3 bases: TGTGCCAGCAGTTACGTGAGGGGATCCGAGCAGTACTTC.

This clonotype was picked up many times. The V gene is TRBV15, the J gene TRBJ2-3; a weak D match, TRBD2 (6 bases). The CDR3 loop spans 16 amino acids. V dropped 1 base and J dropped 2 bases, with 13 bases sitting between them. CDR1 LNHNV and CDR2 YYDKDF come from the germline V gene (reference sequence). The CDR3 bases are TGTGCCACCAGCAGAGCCCTTAGCGGAAACACAGATACGCAGTATTTT. Translating it yields CATSRALSGNTDTQYF.

This clonotype was counted a few times. The CDR3 nucleotides read TGCAGTGCTAGTCGCCAAATCGAGCAGTACTTC. Its translation is CSASRQIEQYF. V usage is TRBV20-1 and J usage is TRBJ2-7; D gene ambiguous. Deletions cut 3 bases from V and 6 bases from J, with 9 bases between. The CDR3 contains 11 residues. CDR1 is DFQATT, CDR2 SNEGSKA, per germline (reference sequence).

In its sample, this clonotype was seen many times. This sequence joins TRBV12-3 or TRBV12-4 and TRBJ1-5; D perhaps matches TRBD1 (5 bases). With 2 bases removed from V and 1 base from J, the gap between germline ends came to 9 bases. CDR3 size: 15 residues. CDR3 DNA: TGTGCCAGCAGTTTATGGGGGTTGAGCAATCAGCCCCAGCATTTT. Translation gives CASSLWGLSNQPQHF.

This clonotype has ten or more counts. The chain has TRBV20-1 and TRBJ2-5, with 8 bases identical to TRBD2. Germline V gene sequence: CDR1 DFQATT, CDR2 SNEGSKA (reference sequence). This CDR3 has 14 residues. Losses at the gene ends were 2 bases for V and 5 bases for J; bases not matched to a gene: 7. This CDR3 reads CSARPLAGGETQYF. In DNA form, the CDR3 reads TGCAGTGCTAGACCCCTAGCGGGCGGGGAGACCCAGTACTTC.

Ten or more counts support this clonotype. The gene calls are TRBV7-2 and TRBJ1-1; D is unclear. Between the trimmed V and J ends, which lost 4 bases and 5 bases, there was a span of 17 bases. This CDR3 has 15 residues. Germline lookup yields CDR1 SGHTA and CDR2 FQGNSA. The CDR3 nucleotides are TGTGCCAGCAGCTCCTCCTACGGAGTCGGGACTGAAGCTTTCTTT. As protein: CASSSSYGVGTEAFF.

This clonotype was observed many times. The chain joins TRBV6-5 to TRBJ2-5; D call uncertain. This CDR3 spans 14 amino acids. V lost 5 bases and J 0 bases, leaving 10 bases between the germline ends. Germline V lookup: CDR1 MNHEY, CDR2 SVGAGI. The CDR3 loop reads CASSELLDQETQYF. Here the CDR3 DNA reads TGTGCCAGCAGTGAATTACTGGACCAAGAGACCCAGTACTTC.

This chain joins TRBV5-1 and TRBJ1-1; 10 bases are a match to TRBD1. Germline trimming cut 3 bases from V and 4 bases from J; bases unmatched to any gene: 3. This CDR3 contains 14 residues. CDR1 and CDR2 from the germline V gene are SGHRS and YFSETQ. The CDR3 region has the DNA TGCGCCAGCAGCTCCGGGACAGGGGCCACTGAAGCTTTCTTT. Protein product: CASSSGTGATEAFF.

This rearrangement joins TRBV20-1 to TRBJ1-1; D is unresolved. Germline-derived CDR1 and CDR2 are DFQATT and SNEGSKA (reference sequence). Trimming took 4 bases from V and 1 from J, leaving 7 bases between them. The CDR3 runs to 12 residues. CDR3: CSANEGNTEAFF. CDR3 bases: TGCAGTGCTAACGAGGGGAACACTGAAGCTTTCTTT.

At least ten counts were recorded for this clonotype. The chain has TRBV5-6 and TRBJ1-1; D is possibly TRBD1 (5 bases). Germline assignment: CDR1 SGHDT and CDR2 YYEEEE. Trimming took off 4 bases at V and 4 bases at J, with 14 bases between the two ends. This CDR3 spans 14 amino acids. Here the CDR3 reads CASSPTPGGTEAFF. CDR3 coding DNA: TGTGCCAGCAGCCCCACCCCGGGGGGCACTGAAGCTTTCTTT. Full variable domain (missing parts from reference TRBV5-6 and TRBJ1-1): DAGVTQSPTHLIKTRGQQVTLRCSPKSGHDTVSWYQQALGQGPQFIFQYYEEEERQRGNFPDRFSGHQFPNYSSELNVNALLLGDSALYLCASSPTPGGTEAFFGQGTRLTVV.

There are many counts of this clonotype. Here the CDR3 reads CSVEGQGNEKLFF. The CDR3 nucleotides are TGCAGCGTTGAGGGACAGGGAAATGAAAAACTGTTTTTT. The chain carries TRBV29-1 and TRBJ1-4, with 9 positions matching TRBD1. The CDR3 runs 13 residues. Germline lookup yields CDR1 SQVTM and CDR2 ANQGSEA. V dropped 3 bases and J dropped 5; count of bases not matched to a gene: 1.

The sample holds many counts of this clonotype. The gene calls are TRBV20-1 and TRBJ1-1; TRBD1 matches at 7 bases. Germline-derived CDR1 and CDR2 are DFQATT and SNEGSKA (reference sequence). The CDR3 has 14 amino acids. V was clipped by 6 bases and J by 6 bases; unmatched bases: 13. Here the CDR3 DNA reads TGCAGTGCCATGCGTTCAGGGGGTGGCTCTGAAGCTTTCTTT. This encodes CSAMRSGGGSEAFF.

This clonotype occurred a few times. The chain recombines TRBV20-1 with TRBJ2-2; 8 bases align to TRBD1. V was pared by 4 bases and J by 4 bases, with 8 bases of the junction left unmatched. The CDR3 is made up of 15 amino acids. Germline V CDR1 and CDR2: DFQATT, SNEGSKA (reference sequence). This chain's CDR3 is CSATNRGAGTGELFF. The DNA for the CDR3 is TGCAGTGCTACAAACAGGGGGGCGGGCACCGGGGAGCTGTTTTTT.